This record looks at one TCR beta chain sequence and its context. The antigen is undetermined. Germline values: CDR1 KGHDR, CDR2 SFDVKD. Trimming removed 2 bases at V and 3 bases at J, with 13 bases between. There are 16 residues in the CDR3. This specimen comes from a study of post-analysis software for immune sequencing data. Study overall: As for disease course, relapsing-remitting, secondary progressive and progressive-relapsing multiple sclerosis were all included. Study-level points and caveats: Controls significantly exceeded multiple sclerosis patients in normalized Chao1 diversity. Controls showed lower frequencies than patients for five or six TRBV segments, and TRBV5-6, TRBV5-1 and TRBV20-1 were among these.

TCR beta cDNA libraries included unique molecular identifiers. TCRdb analysed the PCR reads with MiXCR anew, one entry per CDR3 protein. The sample yields more than 500,000 distinct CDR3 sequences, roughly 34% seen once. The sequence was collected from a girl aged 2 to 17 with multiple sclerosis. Sequences were obtained from blood. This chain joins TRBV24-1 and TRBJ2-1; possible D gene TRBD2, 6 bases. Here the CDR3 reads CATSDYGGIGYNEQFF. The CDR3, as DNA: TGTGCCACCAGTGATTACGGGGGAATAGGCTACAATGAGCAGTTCTTC.